This T cell receptor (beta chain) was retrieved from a study of cytomegalovirus exposure and HLA in healthy donors. This clone has just a few counts. The antigen is not known. The protocol was immunoSEQ multiplex PCR, while the TCRdb copy is restricted to in-frame clones and leaves out a portion. This repertoire shows some 150,000 clones, roughly nine tenths found once; its top ten account for 3.3%. The CDR3 is 18 amino acids. Germline loops: CDR1 SGHRS, CDR2 YFSETQ. V lost 1 base, J lost 2 bases, and 16 bases lay in between. Findings and caveats of the study: In a later analysis, first-cohort TCR clusters were found to tend to co-occur in the 90 to 150 validation repertoires. A list of 164 TCR beta chains associated with cytomegalovirus was given.

Sequencing used PBMCs. The source is a woman between 18 and 29 years old in good health and CMV-seropositive. The rearrangement joins TRBV5-1 to TRBJ2-6, with D possibly TRBD2 on 5 matching bases. The CDR3 nucleotides are TGCGCCAGCAGCTTGCGGCCTAAGGGAGAGGCTGGGGCCAACGTCCTGACTTTC. Translated, it gives CASSLRPKGEAGANVLTF.